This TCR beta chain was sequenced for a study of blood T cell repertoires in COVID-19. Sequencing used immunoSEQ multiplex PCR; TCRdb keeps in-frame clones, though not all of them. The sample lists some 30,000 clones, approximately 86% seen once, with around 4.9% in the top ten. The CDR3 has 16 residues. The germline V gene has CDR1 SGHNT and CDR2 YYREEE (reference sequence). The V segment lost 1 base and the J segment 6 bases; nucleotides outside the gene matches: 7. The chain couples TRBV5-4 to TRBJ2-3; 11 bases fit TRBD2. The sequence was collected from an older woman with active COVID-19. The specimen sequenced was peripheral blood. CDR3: CASSLLAGGPFDTQYF. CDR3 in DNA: TGTGCCAGCAGCTTGTTAGCGGGGGGGCCATTTGATACGCAGTATTTT.